This record covers a single T cell receptor (beta chain). This sample was included in a study of blood T cell repertoires in COVID-19. Looking at the study overall: Material from acute and convalescent COVID-19 was sourced from the United States, Italy and Spain.

Authors' analysis steps: From reference gene primer amplification, estimates of nucleated cell counts were derived. Assay used: immunoSEQ multiplex PCR; TCRdb lists only in-frame clones, some missing. Clone size and the V and J calls come from that table; the DNA yielded D and trimming. Seen here are about 210,000 clones, roughly 85% observed once, and the top ten hold around 4.9%. This CDR3 spans 14 amino acids. J was trimmed by 2 bases and V by 6 bases; bases with no gene match: 4. The germline gives CDR1 LGHDT, CDR2 YNNKEL (reference sequence). The receptor was derived from a woman older than 75 with acute or convalescent COVID-19. V usage is TRBV3-1 (or the pseudogene TRBV3-2) and J usage is TRBJ2-7; the match to TRBD2 covers 10 bases. Sequencing used peripheral blood. CDR3 residues: CASRGTSEAYEQYF. The CDR3 region has the DNA TGTGCCAGCAGAGGGACTAGCGAGGCCTACGAGCAGTACTTC.